Listed here are 7 T cell receptor beta chains from one sample, sequenced in a study of PD-1 blockade in classical Hodgkin lymphoma. Each patient's relapse followed autologous stem cell transplantation, and brentuximab vedotin exposure varied. Libraries were prepared by immunoSEQ multiplex PCR; TCRdb keeps only in-frame clonotypes and omits some of them. The data hold approximately 27,000 clones, with over 75% observed a single time. Sample: peripheral blood mononuclear cells (PBMCs), taken at baseline. Every receptor here comes from a human donor with classical Hodgkin lymphoma.

The chain combines TRBV6-1 with TRBJ2-7; D call uncertain. The CDR3 loop spans 17 amino acids. Trimming took off 3 bases at V and 2 bases at J, with 20 bases between the two ends. Germline V gives CDR1 MNHNS, CDR2 SASEGT. The CDR3 here is CASSDGRLRSSTYEQYF. The CDR3 nucleotides read TGTGCCAGCAGTGACGGCCGCCTACGGTCCAGCACCTACGAGCAGTACTTC.

This clone was recorded a few times. The rearrangement uses TRBV2 and TRBJ1-1; D is undetermined. The ends were cut back, 6 bases at V and 9 bases at J, with 11 bases in the middle. The CDR3 has 11 amino acids. Germline V gene sequence: CDR1 SNHLY, CDR2 FYNNEI. The CDR3 DNA follows: TGTGCCAGCAGACAGAGGGAAAAAGCTTTCTTT. This translates into CASRQREKAFF. Full variable domain (remainder filled in from reference TRBV2 and TRBJ1-1): EPEVTQTPSHQVTQMGQEVILRCVPISNHLYFYWYRQILGQKVEFLVSFYNNEISEKSEIFDDQFSVERPDGSNFTLKIRSTKLEDSAMYFCASRQREKAFFGQGTRLTVV.

The V and J genes are TRBV5-1 and TRBJ2-3, with D uncertain. Germline V gene lookup returns CDR1 SGHRS and CDR2 YFSETQ. V was shortened by 4 bases and J by 1 base, with 13 bases between the two germline ends. This CDR3 has 15 amino acids. The CDR3 DNA is TGCGCCAGCAGCCCCCCAGTTTCGGGCACAGATACGCAGTATTTT. Its protein is CASSPPVSGTDTQYF.

The chain is built from TRBV7-9 and TRBJ2-5, with 8 bases lining up with TRBD1. From germline, CDR1 is SEHNR and CDR2 FQNEAQ (reference sequence). The CDR3 sequence is 15 residues long. V gave up 6 bases and J gave up 5 bases; unmatched junction bases: 11. The CDR3 DNA reads TGTGCCAGCAGACCCCGGACAGGGAAGGTGGAGACCCAGTACTTC. Amino acid sequence: CASRPRTGKVETQYF.

V is TRBV19 and J is TRBJ2-7, with TRBD2 as a possible D gene (6 bases). The CDR3 has 15 residues. CDR1 is LNHDA, CDR2 SQIVND, per germline (reference sequence). V shed 3 bases and J shed 3 bases, with 15 bases lying between them. Here the CDR3 DNA reads TGTGCCAGTAGTATTTCCGGGACTTCGAGCTACGAGCAGTACTTC. Translating it yields CASSISGTSSYEQYF.

This sequence joins TRBV7-8 and TRBJ1-2; no clear D. CDR3 size: 13 residues. V was shortened by 6 bases and J by 0 bases, with 8 bases between the two germline ends. In germline, CDR1 is SGHVS, CDR2 FQNEAQ. The CDR3 nucleotides read TGTGCCAGCAGTCCCGAGTCTAACTATGGCTACACCTTC. Amino acid sequence: CASSPESNYGYTF.

In its sample, this clone was seen once. V usage is TRBV5-1 and J usage is TRBJ1-2; a possible D gene is TRBD1 (6 bases). The germline V gene encodes CDR1 SGHRS and CDR2 YFSETQ. This CDR3 has 14 amino acids. The ends were cut back, 4 bases at V and 4 bases at J, with 14 bases in the middle. The CDR3 loop reads CASSHSGERYGYTF. The CDR3 DNA reads TGCGCCAGCAGCCACTCAGGGGAACGCTATGGCTACACCTTC.